One T cell receptor beta chain is described in this entry. V lost 4 bases, J lost 1 base, and 11 bases lay in between. The CDR3 totals 14 residues. Germline CDR1 SGHRS, CDR2 YFSETQ. Generated by immunoSEQ multiplex PCR, the TCRdb table keeps only in-frame clones and is missing some. The profile covers around 80,000 clones, with just under 95% appearing a single time and around 0.65% taken by the ten largest. This record comes from a study of OX40 agonist ivuxolimab in advanced cancers. Sequences were derived from CD4+ or CD8+ T cells sorted from blood, sampled in a trial of the OX40 agonist ivuxolimab. This receptor was taken from an adult with an advanced solid tumor such as melanoma, head and neck, liver or kidney cancer. The V call is TRBV5-1, the J call TRBJ1-1; tentative D call: TRBD1 (5 bases). The CDR3 protein is CASSLRVQNTEAFF. In nucleotides, the CDR3 is TGCGCCAGCAGCCTCAGGGTCCAGAACACTGAAGCTTTCTTT.